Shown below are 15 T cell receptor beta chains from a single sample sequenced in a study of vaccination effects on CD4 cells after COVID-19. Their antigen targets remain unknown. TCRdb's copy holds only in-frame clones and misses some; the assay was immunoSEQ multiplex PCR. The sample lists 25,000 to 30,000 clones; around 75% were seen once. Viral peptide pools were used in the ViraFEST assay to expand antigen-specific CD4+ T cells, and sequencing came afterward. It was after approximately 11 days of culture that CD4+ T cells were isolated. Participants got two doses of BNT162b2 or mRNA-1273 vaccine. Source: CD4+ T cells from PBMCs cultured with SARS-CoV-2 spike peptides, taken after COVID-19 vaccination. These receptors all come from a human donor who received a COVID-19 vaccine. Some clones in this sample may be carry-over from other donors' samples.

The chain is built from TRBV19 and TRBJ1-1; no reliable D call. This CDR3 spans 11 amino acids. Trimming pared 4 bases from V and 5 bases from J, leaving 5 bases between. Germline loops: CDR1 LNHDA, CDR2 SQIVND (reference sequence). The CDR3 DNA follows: TGTGCCAGTAGTAGCCGTACTGAAGCTTTCTTT. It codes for CASSSRTEAFF.

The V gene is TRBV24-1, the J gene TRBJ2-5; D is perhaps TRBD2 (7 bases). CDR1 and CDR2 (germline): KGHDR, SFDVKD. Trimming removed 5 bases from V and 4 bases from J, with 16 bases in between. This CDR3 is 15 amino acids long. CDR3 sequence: CATSVKGGPLETQYF. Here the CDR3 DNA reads TGTGCCACCAGTGTGAAGGGGGGGCCGTTAGAGACCCAGTACTTC.

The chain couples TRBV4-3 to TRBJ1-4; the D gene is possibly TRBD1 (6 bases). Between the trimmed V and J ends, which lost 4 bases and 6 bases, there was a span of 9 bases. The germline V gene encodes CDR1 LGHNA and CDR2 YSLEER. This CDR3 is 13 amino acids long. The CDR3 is CASSRHRDEKLFF. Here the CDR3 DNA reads TGCGCCAGCAGCCGACACAGGGATGAAAAACTGTTTTTT.

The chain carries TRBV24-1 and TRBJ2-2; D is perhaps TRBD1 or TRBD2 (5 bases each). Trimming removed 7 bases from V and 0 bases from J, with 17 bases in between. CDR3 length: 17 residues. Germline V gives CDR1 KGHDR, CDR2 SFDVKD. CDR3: CATSPRWDDSNTGELFF. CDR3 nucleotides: TGTGCCACCAGCCCTCGATGGGACGATTCGAACACCGGGGAGCTGTTTTTT.

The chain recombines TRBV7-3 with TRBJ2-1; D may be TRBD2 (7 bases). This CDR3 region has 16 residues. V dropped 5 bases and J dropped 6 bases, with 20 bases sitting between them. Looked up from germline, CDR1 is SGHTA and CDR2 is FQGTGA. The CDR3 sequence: CASSVLGAGAGNEQFF. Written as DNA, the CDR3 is TGTGCCAGCAGCGTTTTAGGGGCGGGGGCTGGCAATGAGCAGTTCTTC.

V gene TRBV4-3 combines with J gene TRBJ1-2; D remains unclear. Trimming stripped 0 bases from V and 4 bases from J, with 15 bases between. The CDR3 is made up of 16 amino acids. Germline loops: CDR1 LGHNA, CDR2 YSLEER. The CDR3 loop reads CASSQDRVGRPYGYTF. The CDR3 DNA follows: TGCGCCAGCAGCCAAGATCGCGTAGGGAGACCCTATGGCTACACCTTC.

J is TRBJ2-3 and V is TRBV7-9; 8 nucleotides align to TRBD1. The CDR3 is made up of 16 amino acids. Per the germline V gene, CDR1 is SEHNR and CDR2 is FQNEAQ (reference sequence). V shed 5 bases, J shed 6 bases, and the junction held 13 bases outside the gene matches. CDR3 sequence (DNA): TGTGCCAGCAGCGCCCCCCGGACAGGGAAGTCTGATACGCAGTATTTT. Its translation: CASSAPRTGKSDTQYF.

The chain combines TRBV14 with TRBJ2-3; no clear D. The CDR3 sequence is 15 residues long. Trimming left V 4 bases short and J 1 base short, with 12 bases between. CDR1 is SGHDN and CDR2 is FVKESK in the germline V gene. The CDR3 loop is CASSLLPQRTDTQYF. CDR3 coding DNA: TGTGCCAGCAGCCTCCTACCTCAGCGCACAGATACGCAGTATTTT.

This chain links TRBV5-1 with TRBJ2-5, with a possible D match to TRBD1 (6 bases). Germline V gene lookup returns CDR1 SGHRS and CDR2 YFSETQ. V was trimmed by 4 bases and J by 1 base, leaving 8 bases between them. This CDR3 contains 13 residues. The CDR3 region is CASSRDIQETQYF. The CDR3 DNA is TGCGCCAGCAGCCGGGACATCCAAGAGACCCAGTACTTC.

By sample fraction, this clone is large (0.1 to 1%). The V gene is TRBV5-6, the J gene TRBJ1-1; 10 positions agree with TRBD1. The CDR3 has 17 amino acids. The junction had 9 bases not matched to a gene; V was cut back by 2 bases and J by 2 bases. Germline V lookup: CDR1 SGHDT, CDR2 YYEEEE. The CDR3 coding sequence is TGTGCCAGCAGCTTCCGGGACAGGGGCCCTAGTAACACTGAAGCTTTCTTT. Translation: CASSFRDRGPSNTEAFF.

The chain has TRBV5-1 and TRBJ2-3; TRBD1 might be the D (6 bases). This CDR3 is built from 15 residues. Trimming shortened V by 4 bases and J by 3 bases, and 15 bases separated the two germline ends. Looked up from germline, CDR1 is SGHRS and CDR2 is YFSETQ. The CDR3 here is CASSQGGARTDTQYF. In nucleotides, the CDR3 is TGCGCCAGCAGCCAAGGGGGTGCGAGGACAGATACGCAGTATTTT.

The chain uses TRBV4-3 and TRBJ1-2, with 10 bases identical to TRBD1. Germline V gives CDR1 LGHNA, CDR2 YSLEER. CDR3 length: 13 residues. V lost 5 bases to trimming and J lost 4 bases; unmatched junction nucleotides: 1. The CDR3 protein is CASSRTGGYGYTF. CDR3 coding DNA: TGCGCCAGCAGCAGGACAGGGGGCTATGGCTACACCTTC.

As DNA, the CDR3 is TGTGCCAGCAGCCGCAACCGAATCTCGGACAGGGTAACAAACTATGGCTACACCTTC. Residues: CASSRNRISDRVTNYGYTF. This chain uses TRBV4-2 with TRBJ1-2; 8 positions match TRBD1. Germline V gene data show CDR1 as LGHNA and CDR2 as YNFKEQ. V trimming: 4 bases; J trimming: 2 bases; junction bases outside the gene matches: 18. CDR3 length equals 19 residues.

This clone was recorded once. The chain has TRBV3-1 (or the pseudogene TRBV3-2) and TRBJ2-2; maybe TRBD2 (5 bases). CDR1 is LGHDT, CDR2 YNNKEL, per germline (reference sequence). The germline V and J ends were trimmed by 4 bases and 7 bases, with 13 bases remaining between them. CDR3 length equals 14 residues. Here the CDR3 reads CASSPARVSGELFF. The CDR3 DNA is TGTGCCAGCAGCCCCGCGAGGGTCAGCGGGGAGCTGTTTTTT.

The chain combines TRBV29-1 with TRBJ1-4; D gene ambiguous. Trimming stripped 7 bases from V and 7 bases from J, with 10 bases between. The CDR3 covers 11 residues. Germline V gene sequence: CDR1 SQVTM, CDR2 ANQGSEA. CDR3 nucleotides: TGCAGCGGTACGACGGGTGAAAAACTGTTTTTT. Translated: CSGTTGEKLFF.